This entry lists 8 T cell receptor beta chains sequenced from one sample in a study of T-cell memory formation after mild COVID-19. TCRdb passed the 5' RACE reads through MiXCR, listing each CDR3 protein once. The sample consists of fewer than 95,000 distinct CDR3 sequences, approximately 13% of them appearing once. Specimen: PBMCs or a T cell subset sorted from them (not recorded which). The receptors stem from an adult woman who had mild COVID-19 (a few samples of this study predate the infection). Cell type and time point are not known.

This clonotype came up a few times. This chain uses TRBV7-6 with TRBJ2-7; TRBD2 matches at 8 bases. There are 16 residues in the CDR3. From germline, CDR1 is SGHVS and CDR2 FNYEAQ. The V gene end was trimmed by 4 bases and the J gene end by 3 bases; junction bases not matched to a gene: 11. The chain's CDR3 is CASSSEPGGFNYEQYF. CDR3 bases: TGTGCCAGCAGCTCCGAGCCGGGGGGGTTTAACTACGAGCAGTACTTC.

This clonotype appeared a few times. The chain is built from TRBV30 and TRBJ2-5; 9 bases fit TRBD2. Losses at the gene ends were 2 bases for V and 5 bases for J; bases not matched to a gene: 9. The germline CDR1 and CDR2 sequences are GTSNPN and SVGIG (reference sequence). The CDR3 is made up of 15 amino acids. CDR3 in DNA: TGTGCCTGGAGTAACGCGGGAGGGCCAGGGGAGACCCAGTACTTC. This gives the protein CAWSNAGGPGETQYF.

The rearrangement links TRBV30 to TRBJ1-1, with 7 bases identical to TRBD1. The CDR3 loop spans 14 amino acids. J lost 1 base, V lost 6 bases, and 8 bases had no gene match. Germline-derived CDR1 and CDR2 are GTSNPN and SVGIG (reference sequence). The CDR3: CACDPGTANTEAFF. CDR3 in DNA: TGTGCCTGCGATCCCGGGACAGCGAACACTGAAGCTTTCTTT.

This clonotype was picked up a small number of times. This chain uses TRBV6-5 with TRBJ2-7; TRBD2 aligns across 9 bases. This CDR3 spans 16 amino acids. Germline V gene lookup returns CDR1 MNHEY and CDR2 SVGAGI. V trimming: 6 bases; J trimming: 3 bases; junction bases outside the gene matches: 12. The DNA of the CDR3 is TGTGCCAGCAGCCTCTCTAGGGGTAGCGGGGGCTACGAGCAGTACTTC. Amino acids: CASSLSRGSGGYEQYF.

This clonotype was picked up a small number of times. The chain uses TRBV4-1 and TRBJ2-3, with 8 nucleotides matching TRBD1. Germline trimming cut 1 base from V and 4 bases from J; bases unmatched to any gene: 4. In germline, CDR1 is MGHRA, CDR2 YSYEKL. This CDR3 contains 15 residues. The CDR3 DNA reads TGCGCCAGCAGCCAAGGGACAGGGATCTCAGATACGCAGTATTTT. This sequence encodes CASSQGTGISDTQYF.

The rearrangement joins TRBV10-2 to TRBJ1-1; 9 bases fit TRBD1. Losses at the gene ends were 7 bases for V and 0 bases for J; bases not matched to a gene: 9. From germline, CDR1 is WSHSY and CDR2 SAAADI. The CDR3 totals 16 residues. CDR3 region: CASTPGTGMMNTEAFF. The CDR3 nucleotides read TGCGCCAGCACTCCCGGGACAGGGATGATGAACACTGAAGCTTTCTTT.

This clonotype was found a few times. The chain links TRBV12-3 or TRBV12-4 to TRBJ2-1; 10 bases are shared with TRBD1. With 5 bases clipped from V and 6 bases from J, the junction kept 7 bases outside the gene matches. This CDR3 spans 15 amino acids. CDR3: CASSPRDRGGNEQFF. CDR3 sequence (DNA): TGTGCCAGCAGTCCCCGGGACAGGGGCGGCAATGAGCAGTTCTTC.

This chain links TRBV4-3 with TRBJ1-5, with unresolved D. Trimming left V 0 bases short and J 6 bases short, with 15 bases between. There are 16 residues in the CDR3. Germline V gene lookup returns CDR1 LGHNA and CDR2 YSLEER. This CDR3 reads CASSQEWPLGGQPQHF. For the CDR3, the DNA is TGCGCCAGCAGCCAAGAATGGCCCCTAGGAGGTCAGCCCCAGCATTTT.